The 12 T cell receptor beta chains below all came from one sample that was sequenced in a study of blood T cells in healthy people across ages. Sample-barcoded 5' priming and a J-beta primer mix drove a second PCR of roughly 7 to 11 cycles. From the 5' RACE reads, TCRdb called clonotypes with MiXCR, one entry per CDR3 protein. The data show over 600,000 distinct CDR3 sequences, around half seen once. The sample consisted of blood. The receptors derive from an elderly man in good health.

The table lists this clonotype with many counts. Here the CDR3 DNA reads TGTGCCAGCAGGGGACTAGCGGGGAGCACAGATACGCAGTATTTT. It yields the protein CASRGLAGSTDTQYF. The V gene is TRBV12-3 or TRBV12-4, the J gene TRBJ2-3, with 13 bases lining up with TRBD2. The junction had 0 bases not matched to a gene; V was cut back by 6 bases and J by 0 bases. This CDR3 contains 15 residues.

This clonotype was counted between two and nine times. The CDR3 nucleotides are TGCAGTGCTAGAGATATCGGACGAACCGGGGAGCTGTTTTTT. Amino acids: CSARDIGRTGELFF. This sequence joins TRBV20-1 and TRBJ2-2; D ambiguous. The germline V gene encodes CDR1 DFQATT and CDR2 SNEGSKA (reference sequence). Trimming pared 0 bases from V and 5 bases from J, leaving 10 bases between. CDR3 length equals 14 residues.

This clonotype was picked up one time. This chain joins TRBV20-1 and TRBJ2-2; 7 nucleotides agree with TRBD1. CDR3 length equals 16 residues. V lost 0 bases and J lost 4; bases outside the gene matches: 8. Germline-derived CDR1 and CDR2 are DFQATT and SNEGSKA (reference sequence). The CDR3 here is CSARDGPHRGTGELFF. CDR3 DNA: TGCAGTGCTAGAGATGGCCCCCACAGGGGCACCGGGGAGCTGTTTTTT.

This clonotype came up a few times. The chain joins TRBV20-1 to TRBJ1-2; D remains unclear. The CDR3 loop spans 13 amino acids. Trimming left V 0 bases short and J 4 bases short, with 9 bases between. The germline CDR1 and CDR2 sequences are DFQATT and SNEGSKA (reference sequence). The CDR3 protein is CSARDIEFYGYTF. The CDR3 DNA follows: TGCAGTGCTAGAGATATAGAGTTCTATGGCTACACCTTC.

Only a few counts were recorded for this clonotype. This chain uses TRBV7-9 with TRBJ2-2; D is unclear. This CDR3 region has 12 residues. With 5 bases removed from V and 7 bases from J, the gap between germline ends came to 8 bases. Germline V gene sequence: CDR1 SEHNR, CDR2 FQNEAQ (reference sequence). The CDR3 coding sequence is TGTGCCAGCAGCCTCGGACGCGGGGAGCTGTTTTTT. This sequence encodes CASSLGRGELFF.

The table lists this clonotype with a count of one. The chain combines TRBV7-2 with TRBJ1-2; TRBD1 matches 8 bases. This CDR3 is built from 14 residues. V shed 5 bases, J shed 6 bases, and the junction held 8 bases outside the gene matches. The germline V gene encodes CDR1 SGHTA and CDR2 FQGNSA. The CDR3 sequence is CASSRGTGRNGYTF. The DNA of the CDR3 is TGTGCCAGCAGCCGCGGGACAGGAAGGAATGGCTACACCTTC.

The sample holds a few counts of this clonotype. A much larger clone differs from this one at a single base, so this may be a read error. This rearrangement joins TRBV11-3 to TRBJ2-7, with D unclear. The J call may be in error: the DNA end matches TRBJ2-5 better. Germline CDR1 SGHNT, CDR2 YENEEA. The CDR3 sequence is 13 residues long. CDR3 sequence: CASSVDQRRTQYF. The CDR3 region has the DNA TGTGCCAGCAGCGTAGATCAGAGAAGGACCCAGTACTTC.

This chain uses TRBV3-1 with TRBJ2-7, with 9 bases lining up with TRBD2. The CDR3 has 13 residues. Germline-derived CDR1 and CDR2 are LGHDT and YNNKEL (reference sequence). V gave up 10 bases and J gave up 2 bases; unmatched junction bases: 6. CDR3 region: CATQREATYEQYF. The CDR3 bases are TGTGCCACACAGCGGGAGGCAACCTACGAGCAGTACTTC.

This clonotype showed up just a few times. The chain couples TRBV4-1 to TRBJ1-2; unclear D gene. This CDR3 spans 14 amino acids. V was pared by 0 bases and J by 7 bases, with 12 bases between. From germline, CDR1 is MGHRA and CDR2 YSYEKL. CDR3 sequence reads: CASSQDQWDGGYTF. The CDR3 nucleotides read TGCGCCAGCAGCCAAGACCAGTGGGATGGTGGCTACACCTTC.

In this sample, this clonotype turned up a few times. In DNA form, the CDR3 reads TGTGCCAGCAGCCCCTCCGGGACCTTGCAGGAGACCCAGTACTTC. It translates to CASSPSGTLQETQYF. This chain joins TRBV13 and TRBJ2-5; D may correspond to TRBD1 or TRBD2 (5 bases each). V shed 5 bases and J shed 5 bases, with 18 bases lying between them. The CDR3 extends over 15 amino acids. CDR1 is PRHDT and CDR2 is FYEKMQ in the germline V gene (reference sequence). Variable domain in full (rest from reference TRBV13 and TRBJ2-5): AAGVIQSPRHLIKEKRETATLKCYPIPRHDTVYWYQQGPGQDPQFLISFYEKMQSDKGSIPDRFSAQQFSDYHSELNMSSLELGDSALYFCASSPSGTLQETQYFGPGTRLLVL.

The rearrangement joins TRBV6-2 or TRBV6-3 to TRBJ2-1; no clear D. Trimming pared 7 bases from V and 3 bases from J, leaving 7 bases between. The CDR3 runs 12 residues. Germline V gene data show CDR1 as MNHEY and CDR2 as SVGEGT. CDR3 protein: CASTSVYNEQFF. The CDR3 region has the DNA TGTGCCAGCACCTCTGTCTACAATGAGCAGTTCTTC.

This chain joins TRBV6-5 and TRBJ1-1; a possible D gene is TRBD1 (6 bases). The CDR3 totals 11 residues. Germline CDR1 MNHEY, CDR2 SVGAGI. V lost 5 bases to trimming and J lost 8 bases, with 9 bases between them. CDR3 region: CASSTGQEAFF. The CDR3 DNA follows: TGTGCCAGCAGTACCGGACAGGAAGCTTTCTTT.